This is a list of T cell receptor beta chains from one sample in a study of blood T cell repertoires in COVID-19. Some clones are missing from TCRdb's copy, which holds only in-frame ones; the method was immunoSEQ multiplex PCR. Found here are about 240,000 clones, around four fifths of them singletons; the top ten hold roughly 1.9%. Sample: peripheral blood. The source of these receptors is a man between 25 and 39 years old who had recovered from COVID-19. Both conserved end residues are part of each CDR3. D genes are given only for firm matches. The listing skips clone size in some rows; elsewhere it reads once, few, many or a size class.

D	J	size	V	CDR3	DNA
-	TRBJ2-3	-	TRBV2	CASSLGVDTQYF	TGTGCCAGCAGCCTAGGGGTAGATACGCAGTATTTT
TRBD1	TRBJ2-2	-	TRBV14	CASSQDRGQGGTGELFF	TGTGCCAGCAGCCAAGATAGGGGACAGGGAGGCACCGGGGAGCTGTTTTTT
-	TRBJ1-1	once	TRBV25-1	CASSEQVNTEAFF	TGTGCCAGCAGTGAGCAGGTGAACACTGAAGCTTTCTTT
-	TRBJ1-5	many	TRBV5-8	CASSLAVNQPQHF	TGTGCCAGCAGCTTGGCCGTCAATCAGCCCCAGCATTTT
TRBD2	TRBJ2-1	-	TRBV4-2	CASSLPSGGTGYNEQFF	TGTGCCAGCAGCCTCCCTAGCGGGGGGACCGGCTACAATGAGCAGTTCTTC
-	TRBJ2-1	-	TRBV6-2/TRBV6-3	CASSPIVNEQFF	TGTGCCAGCAGCCCCATAGTTAATGAGCAGTTCTTC
TRBD1	TRBJ2-2	-	TRBV7-9	CASSGRTGGWELFF	TGTGCCAGCAGCGGGCGGACAGGGGGCTGGGAGCTGTTTTTT
-	TRBJ2-1	-	TRBV2	CATSLGREQRFF	TGTGCCACCTCCCTGGGCCGGGAGCAGCGGTTCTTC
-	TRBJ2-7	-	TRBV9	CASSVEGAKGYEQYF	TGTGCCAGCAGCGTAGAAGGGGCTAAAGGCTACGAGCAGTACTTC
TRBD2	TRBJ2-5	-	TRBV7-2	CASSLGSGGAAETQYF	TGTGCCAGCAGCTTAGGAAGCGGGGGGGCTGCAGAGACCCAGTACTTC
-	TRBJ1-2	-	TRBV6-6	CASRDGGGTLNYGYTF	TGTGCCAGCAGAGACGGCGGGGGGACGCTTAACTATGGCTACACCTTC
TRBD2	TRBJ2-3	-	TRBV24-1	CATSDPGTSVDTQYF	TGTGCCACCAGTGACCCCGGGACTAGCGTAGATACGCAGTATTTT
-	TRBJ1-4	-	TRBV19	CASKEDPNEKLFF	TGTGCCAGTAAGGAGGACCCTAATGAAAAACTGTTTTTT
TRBD2	TRBJ2-5	-	TRBV7-4	CARQLAGGPYQETQYF	TGTGCCAGGCAACTAGCGGGGGGACCGTACCAAGAGACCCAGTACTTC
-	TRBJ2-5	few	TRBV7-9	CASSSSRGRTDTETQYF	TGTGCCAGCAGCTCATCAAGAGGACGGACGGACACGGAGACCCAGTACTTC
TRBD1	TRBJ2-5	-	TRBV6-5	CASSRGPGETQYF	TGTGCCAGCAGTAGGGGGCCGGGAGAGACCCAGTACTTC
-	TRBJ1-1	-	TRBV7-2	CASSFQAGNTEAFF	TGTGCCAGCAGCTTCCAGGCAGGGAACACTGAAGCTTTCTTT
TRBD2	TRBJ2-3	-	TRBV28	CASSGSGVLADTQYF	TGTGCCAGCAGCGGTAGCGGGGTTTTGGCAGATACGCAGTATTTT
-	TRBJ1-2	-	TRBV6-5	CASRQPGQRDYGYTF	TGTGCCAGCAGGCAACCGGGACAAAGGGACTATGGCTACACCTTC
-	TRBJ2-7	-	TRBV7-9	CASSLSQGLYEQYF	TGTGCCAGCAGCTTATCCCAGGGGCTCTACGAGCAGTACTTC
-	TRBJ1-2	-	TRBV24-1	CATSDSFVGGYTF	TGTGCCACCAGTGACAGTTTTGTTGGCGGCTACACCTTC
-	TRBJ1-5	-	TRBV27	CASSPGGQPQHF	TGTGCCAGCAGTCCGGGGGGGCAGCCCCAGCATTTT
-	TRBJ1-1	-	TRBV10-3	CATGAGNTEAFF	TGTGCCACCGGCGCAGGGAACACTGAAGCTTTCTTT
TRBD2	TRBJ2-3	few	TRBV29-1	CSVGPSGVLGTQYF	TGCAGCGTTGGCCCTAGCGGGGTTCTGGGGACGCAGTATTTT
-	TRBJ2-2	-	TRBV2	CASTSTETNTGELFF	TGTGCCAGCACCTCGACAGAGACGAACACCGGGGAGCTGTTTTTT
-	TRBJ2-3	-	TRBV4-2	CASSPRDFTDTQYF	TGTGCCAGCAGCCCCAGGGACTTCACAGATACGCAGTATTTT
TRBD1	TRBJ1-2	-	TRBV18	CASSPRQGAGNYGYTF	TGTGCCAGCTCACCGAGACAGGGGGCAGGAAACTATGGCTACACCTTC
TRBD1	TRBJ1-2	once	TRBV7-2	CASSSFDPTGIYGYTF	TGTGCCAGCAGCAGCTTCGATCCGACAGGGATCTATGGCTACACCTTC
TRBD1	TRBJ2-5	-	TRBV6-6	CASSYARDSLREAQYF	TGTGCCAGCAGTTACGCCCGGGACAGCTTAAGAGAGGCCCAGTACTTC
-	TRBJ2-5	-	TRBV27	CASSLYPTIETQYF	TGTGCCAGCAGTTTATATCCTACGATAGAGACCCAGTACTTC
-	TRBJ1-5	-	TRBV18	CASSPSRGSKPQHF	TGTGCCAGCTCACCTTCTAGGGGGAGTAAGCCCCAGCATTTT
TRBD1	TRBJ1-4	-	TRBV2	CASRNRGMTTTNEKLFF	TGTGCCAGCAGGAACAGGGGGATGACTACAACTAATGAAAAACTGTTTTTT
-	TRBJ2-7	-	TRBV10-3	CAINSGPNEQYF	TGTGCCATCAACTCTGGGCCCAACGAGCAGTACTTC
TRBD1	TRBJ1-6	-	TRBV18	CASSRLTGDDSPLHF	TGTGCCAGCTCACGACTGACAGGGGACGATTCACCCCTCCACTTT
TRBD1	TRBJ1-5	-	TRBV7-2	CASSIGQVQPQHF	TGTGCCAGCAGCATCGGACAGGTTCAGCCCCAGCATTTT
-	TRBJ1-1	-	TRBV3-1/TRBV3-2	CASSPRENTEAFF	TGTGCCAGCAGCCCGAGGGAGAACACTGAAGCTTTCTTT
TRBD1	TRBJ1-1	once	TRBV13	CASSIGTGALDTEAFF	TGTGCCAGCAGCATCGGGACAGGAGCGTTGGACACTGAAGCTTTCTTT
-	TRBJ1-5	-	TRBV6-6	CASTYGRGTGQPQHF	TGTGCCAGCACCTACGGCAGGGGAACGGGTCAGCCCCAGCATTTT
TRBD1	TRBJ1-2	-	TRBV7-9	CASSSAGGNLYGYTF	TGTGCCAGCAGCTCCGCAGGGGGTAATCTCTATGGCTACACCTTC
TRBD1	TRBJ1-5	-	TRBV19	CASRGQGAQPQHF	TGTGCCAGTAGGGGACAGGGGGCGCAGCCCCAGCATTTT
-	TRBJ1-1	-	TRBV19	CASSISRGEAFF	TGTGCCAGTAGTATTAGCAGGGGTGAAGCTTTCTTT
TRBD1	TRBJ1-1	-	TRBV19	CASTARGVPRPNTEAFF	TGTGCCAGTACCGCCAGGGGGGTTCCCCGACCGAACACTGAAGCTTTCTTT
-	TRBJ2-7	-	TRBV6-5	CASSYTRHQVNPEQYF	TGTGCCAGCAGTTACACAAGACACCAAGTAAATCCCGAGCAGTACTTC
-	TRBJ2-1	-	TRBV7-9	CASSLKRGGHNEQFF	TGTGCCAGCAGCTTAAAAAGGGGGGGCCACAATGAGCAGTTCTTC
-	TRBJ2-5	-	TRBV6-2/TRBV6-3	CASSLALEETQYF	TGTGCCAGCAGTCTGGCCCTCGAAGAGACCCAGTACTTC
-	TRBJ1-3	few	TRBV4-1	CASSQRWLSGNTIYF	TGCGCCAGCAGCCAACGATGGCTCTCTGGAAACACCATATATTTT
-	TRBJ1-5	-	TRBV28	CASSFGQLIQPQHF	TGTGCCAGCAGTTTTGGACAGCTTATTCAGCCCCAGCATTTT
TRBD2	TRBJ2-3	-	TRBV12-3/TRBV12-4	CASSRGVGTQYF	TGTGCCAGCAGCCGGGGGGTCGGTACGCAGTATTTT
-	TRBJ2-3	-	TRBV14	CASSQSGETQYF	TGTGCCAGCAGCCAGTCGGGGGAGACGCAGTATTTT
-	TRBJ2-5	-	TRBV20-1	CSASPQETQYF	TGCAGTGCTTCTCCTCAAGAGACCCAGTACTTC
-	TRBJ1-5	-	TRBV11-2	CASGWGERQPQHF	TGTGCCAGCGGTTGGGGAGAGAGGCAGCCCCAGCATTTT
TRBD1	TRBJ1-3	-	TRBV3-1/TRBV3-2	CASRAQGAIYGNTIYF	TGTGCCAGCAGGGCACAGGGGGCCATATACGGAAACACCATATATTTT
-	TRBJ2-3	-	TRBV7-9	CASLLGLRPADTQYF	TGTGCCAGCCTTTTGGGCCTTCGCCCTGCAGATACGCAGTATTTT